Sequencing of this T cell receptor (beta chain) was carried out in a study of cytomegalovirus exposure and HLA in healthy donors. Study-wide results and caveats: TCR clusters originating in the first cohort tended to co-occur in the 110 or so validation repertoires, according to a later analysis.

Here immunoSEQ multiplex PCR was the method, and the copy in TCRdb shows in-frame clones only, minus some. The sample records approximately 110,000 clones, around 94% being singletons. Concerning this clone: Its antigen is still unknown.

CDR3 size: 14 residues. The V gene's germline CDR1 is MNHEY and CDR2 SVGAGI. Trimming cost V 0 bases and J 5 bases, with 8 bases left between them. The chain is built from TRBV6-5 and TRBJ2-1, with unresolved D. The TCR originated in a young woman in good health and CMV-seronegative. The source material was PBMCs. In DNA, the CDR3 is TGTGCCAGCAGTTACTCGCAAGCAAACAATGAGCAGTTCTTC. Translated: CASSYSQANNEQFF.